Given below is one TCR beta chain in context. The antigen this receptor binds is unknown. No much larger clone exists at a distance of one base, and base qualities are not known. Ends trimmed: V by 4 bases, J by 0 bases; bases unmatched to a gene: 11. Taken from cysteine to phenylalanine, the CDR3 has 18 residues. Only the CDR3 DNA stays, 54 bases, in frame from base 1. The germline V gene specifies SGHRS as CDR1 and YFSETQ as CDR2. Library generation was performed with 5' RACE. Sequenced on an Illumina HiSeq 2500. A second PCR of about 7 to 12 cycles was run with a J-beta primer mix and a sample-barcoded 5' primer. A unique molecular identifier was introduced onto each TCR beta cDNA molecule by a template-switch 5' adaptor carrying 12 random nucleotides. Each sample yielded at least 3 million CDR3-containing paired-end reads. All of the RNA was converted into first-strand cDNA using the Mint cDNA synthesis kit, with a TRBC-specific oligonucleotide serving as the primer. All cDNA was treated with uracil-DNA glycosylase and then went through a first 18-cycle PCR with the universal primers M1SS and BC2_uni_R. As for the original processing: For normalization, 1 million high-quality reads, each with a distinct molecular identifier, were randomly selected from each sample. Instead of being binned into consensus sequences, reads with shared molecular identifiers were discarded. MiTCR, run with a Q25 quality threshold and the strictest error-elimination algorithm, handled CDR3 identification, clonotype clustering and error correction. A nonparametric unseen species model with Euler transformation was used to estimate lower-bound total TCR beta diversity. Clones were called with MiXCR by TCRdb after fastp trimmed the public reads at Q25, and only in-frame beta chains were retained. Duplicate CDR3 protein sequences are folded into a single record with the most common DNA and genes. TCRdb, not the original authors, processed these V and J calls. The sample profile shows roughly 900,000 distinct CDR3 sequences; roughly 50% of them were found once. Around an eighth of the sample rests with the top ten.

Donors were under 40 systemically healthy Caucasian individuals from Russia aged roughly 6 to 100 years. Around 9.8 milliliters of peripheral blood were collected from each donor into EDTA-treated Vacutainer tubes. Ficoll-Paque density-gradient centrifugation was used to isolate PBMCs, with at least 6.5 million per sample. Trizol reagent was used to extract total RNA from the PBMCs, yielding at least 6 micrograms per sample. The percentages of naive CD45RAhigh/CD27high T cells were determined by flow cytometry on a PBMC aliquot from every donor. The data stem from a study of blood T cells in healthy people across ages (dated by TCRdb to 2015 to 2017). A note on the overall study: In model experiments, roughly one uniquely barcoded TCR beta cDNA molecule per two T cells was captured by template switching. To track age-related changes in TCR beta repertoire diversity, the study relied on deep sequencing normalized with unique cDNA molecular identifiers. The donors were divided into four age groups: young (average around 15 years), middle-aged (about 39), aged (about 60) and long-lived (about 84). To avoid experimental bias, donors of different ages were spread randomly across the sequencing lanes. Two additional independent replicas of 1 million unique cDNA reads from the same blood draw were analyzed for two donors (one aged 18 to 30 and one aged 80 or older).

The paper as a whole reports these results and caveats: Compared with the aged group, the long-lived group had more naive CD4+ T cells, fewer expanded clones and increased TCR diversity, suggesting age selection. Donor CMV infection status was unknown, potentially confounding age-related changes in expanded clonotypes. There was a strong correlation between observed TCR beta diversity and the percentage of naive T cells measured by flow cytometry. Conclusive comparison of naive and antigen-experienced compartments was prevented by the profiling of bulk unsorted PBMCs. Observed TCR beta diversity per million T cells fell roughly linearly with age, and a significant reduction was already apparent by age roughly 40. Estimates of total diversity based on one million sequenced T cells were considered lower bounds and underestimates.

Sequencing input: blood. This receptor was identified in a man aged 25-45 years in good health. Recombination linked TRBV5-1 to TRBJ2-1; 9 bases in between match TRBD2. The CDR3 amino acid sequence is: CASSESTSGPLSYNEQFF. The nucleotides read TGCGCCAGCAGCGAATCCACTAGCGGGCCCCTCTCCTACAATGAGCAGTTCTTC.